These 8 T cell receptor beta chains came from one sample sequenced in a study of shared clonotypes between healthy human individuals. Produced via immunoSEQ multiplex PCR; TCRdb's table is partial and in-frame only. This sample has under 650,000 clones; 90% to 97% occur once, and the top ten carry about 0.064%. Sequencing was carried out using naive CD4+ T cells sorted from blood. Noted subset: CD45RA+ positively selected. The receptors stem from a woman between 25 and 40 years old in good health.

V and J are TRBV7-9 and TRBJ2-7; tentatively, D is TRBD2 (5 bases). The CDR3 loop spans 14 amino acids. Trimming stripped 4 bases from V and 0 bases from J, with 10 bases between. Germline-derived CDR1 and CDR2 are SEHNR and FQNEAQ (reference sequence). In nucleotides, the CDR3 is TGTGCCAGCAGCTCCTCGGGGAACTCCTACGAGCAGTACTTC. Protein product: CASSSSGNSYEQYF. Drawing the rest from reference TRBV7-9 and TRBJ2-7, the complete variable domain is DTGVSQNPRHKITKRGQNVTFRCDPISEHNRLYWYRQTLGQGPEFLTYFQNEAQLEKSRLLSDRFSAERPKGSFSTLEIQRTEQGDSAMYLCASSSSGNSYEQYFGPGTRLTVT.

CDR3 protein: CASRRGNTGELFF. The CDR3 bases are TGTGCCAGCCGTCGGGGAAACACCGGGGAGCTGTTTTTT. V and J are TRBV19 and TRBJ2-2; D may be TRBD2 (5 bases). V was trimmed by 9 bases and J by 2 bases, leaving 10 bases between them. Germline V gives CDR1 LNHDA, CDR2 SQIVND (reference sequence). This CDR3 comprises 13 residues. Filled out from reference TRBV19 and TRBJ2-2, the complete variable domain reads DGGITQSPKYLFRKEGQNVTLSCEQNLNHDAMYWYRQDPGQGLRLIYYSQIVNDFQKGDIAEGYSVSREKKESFPLTVTSAQKNPTAFYLCASRRGNTGELFFGEGSRLTVL.

Here the CDR3 reads CSARHSDEQFF. In DNA, the CDR3 is TGCAGTGCTAGACATTCCGATGAGCAGTTCTTC. This chain joins TRBV20-1 and TRBJ2-1; D is uncertain. Trimming cost V 2 bases and J 8 bases, with 7 bases left between them. The CDR3 loop spans 11 amino acids. Per germline, CDR1 DFQATT and CDR2 SNEGSKA (reference sequence).

The V gene is TRBV28, the J gene TRBJ1-2; D not certain. The germline V gene has CDR1 MDHEN and CDR2 SYDVKM. This CDR3 contains 12 residues. The germline V and J ends were trimmed by 8 bases and 4 bases, with 11 bases remaining between them. The CDR3 is CASGLPTYGYTF. CDR3 in DNA: TGTGCCAGCGGTCTTCCTACCTATGGCTACACCTTC.

The chain has TRBV19 and TRBJ1-3; D unresolved. With 0 bases removed from V and 4 bases from J, the gap between germline ends came to 13 bases. This CDR3 region has 16 residues. The germline CDR1 and CDR2 sequences are LNHDA and SQIVND (reference sequence). CDR3: CASSIDLRGNGNTIYF. The CDR3 coding sequence is TGTGCCAGTAGTATAGATCTGCGGGGAAACGGAAACACCATATATTTT.

V is TRBV28 and J is TRBJ1-2; 10 nucleotides agree with TRBD1. From germline, CDR1 is MDHEN and CDR2 SYDVKM. The V and J ends lost 6 bases and 4 bases, in that order; junction bases with no gene match: 8. This CDR3 is built from 15 residues. The CDR3 region has the DNA TGTGCCAGCAGAAGGACAGGGGGAGAGATCTATGGCTACACCTTC. As protein: CASRRTGGEIYGYTF.

The chain combines TRBV7-2 with TRBJ2-7; 8 nucleotides agree with TRBD2. CDR1 and CDR2 from the germline V gene are SGHTA and FQGNSA. The ends lost 2 bases at V and 5 bases at J; junction bases unmatched: 14. The CDR3 is made up of 17 amino acids. This chain's CDR3 is CASSLSPAASGSHEQYF. DNA for the CDR3: TGTGCCAGCAGCTTAAGCCCAGCCGCTAGCGGGTCCCACGAGCAGTACTTC. The full variable domain, rest sourced from reference TRBV7-2 and TRBJ2-7, is GAGVSQSPSNKVTEKGKDVELRCDPISGHTALYWYRQSLGQGLEFLIYFQGNSAPDKSGLPSDRFSAERTGGSVSTLTIQRTQQEDSAVYLCASSLSPAASGSHEQYFGPGTRLTVT.

The chain combines TRBV11-2 with TRBJ2-7, with 7 bases identical to TRBD2. This CDR3 spans 16 amino acids. Per germline, CDR1 SGHAT and CDR2 FQNNGV. Trimming at V came to 5 bases and at J to 5 bases, leaving 15 bases not matched to a gene. This chain's CDR3 is CASSPGPQGGFHEQYF. The CDR3 nucleotides read TGTGCCAGCAGCCCCGGGCCCCAGGGAGGGTTCCACGAGCAGTACTTC.